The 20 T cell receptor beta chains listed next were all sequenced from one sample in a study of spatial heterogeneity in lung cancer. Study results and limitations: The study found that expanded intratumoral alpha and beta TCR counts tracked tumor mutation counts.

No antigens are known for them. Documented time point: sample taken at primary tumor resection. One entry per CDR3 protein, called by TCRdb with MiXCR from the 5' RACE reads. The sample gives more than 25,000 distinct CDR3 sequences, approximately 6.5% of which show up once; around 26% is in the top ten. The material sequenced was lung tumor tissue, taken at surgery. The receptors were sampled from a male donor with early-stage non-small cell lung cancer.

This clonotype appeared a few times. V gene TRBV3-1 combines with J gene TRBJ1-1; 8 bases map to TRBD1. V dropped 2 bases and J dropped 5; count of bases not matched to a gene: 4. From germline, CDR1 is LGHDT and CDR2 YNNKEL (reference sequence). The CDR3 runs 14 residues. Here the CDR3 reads CASSQRTGRTEAFF. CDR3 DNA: TGTGCCAGCAGCCAAAGGACAGGGAGGACTGAAGCTTTCTTT.

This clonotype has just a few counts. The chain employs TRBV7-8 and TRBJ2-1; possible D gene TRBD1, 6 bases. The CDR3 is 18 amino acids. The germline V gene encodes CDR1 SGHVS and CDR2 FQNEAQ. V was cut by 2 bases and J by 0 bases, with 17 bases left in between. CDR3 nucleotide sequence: TGTGCCAGCAGCTTAAATGCAGGGGCCAGAAGCTCCTACAATGAGCAGTTCTTC. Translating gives CASSLNAGARSSYNEQFF.

The CDR3 spells CASSPVRTSGGWQYF. The CDR3 bases are TGTGCCAGCAGCCCTGTGCGGACTAGCGGGGGCTGGCAGTACTTC. The V and J genes are TRBV28 and TRBJ2-7; 13 bases fit TRBD2. CDR1 and CDR2 from the germline V gene are MDHEN and SYDVKM. There are 15 residues in the CDR3. V lost 6 bases, J lost 9 bases, and 11 bases stayed unmatched.

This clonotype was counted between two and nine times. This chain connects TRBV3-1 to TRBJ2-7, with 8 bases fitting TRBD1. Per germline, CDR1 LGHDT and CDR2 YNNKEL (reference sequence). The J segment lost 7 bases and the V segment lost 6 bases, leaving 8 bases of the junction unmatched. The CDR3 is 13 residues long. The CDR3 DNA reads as TGTGCCAGCAGACGATCGACAGGGGATGAGCAGTACTTC. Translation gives CASRRSTGDEQYF.

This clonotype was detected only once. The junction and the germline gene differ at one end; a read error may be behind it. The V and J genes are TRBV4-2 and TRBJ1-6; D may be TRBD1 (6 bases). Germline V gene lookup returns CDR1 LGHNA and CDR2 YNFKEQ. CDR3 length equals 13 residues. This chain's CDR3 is CVSSQGRNSPLHF. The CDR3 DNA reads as TGTGTCAGCAGCCAGGGGAGGAATTCACCCCTCCACTTT.

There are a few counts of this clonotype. Here the CDR3 reads CASSSRGRTRYEQYF. The DNA of the CDR3 is TGTGCCAGCAGCTCCCGAGGCCGAACCCGCTACGAGCAGTACTTC. The genes are TRBV3-1 and TRBJ2-7; D is unresolved. The CDR3 sequence is 15 residues long. The germline CDR1 and CDR2 sequences are LGHDT and YNNKEL (reference sequence). Trimming took 5 bases from V and 3 from J, leaving 17 bases between them.

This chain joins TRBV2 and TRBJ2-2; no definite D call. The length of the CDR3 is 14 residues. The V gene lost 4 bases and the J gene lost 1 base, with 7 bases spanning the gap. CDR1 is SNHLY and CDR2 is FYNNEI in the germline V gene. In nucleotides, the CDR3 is TGTGCCAGCAGTGCAGCCGTGAACACCGGGGAGCTGTTTTTT. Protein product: CASSAAVNTGELFF.

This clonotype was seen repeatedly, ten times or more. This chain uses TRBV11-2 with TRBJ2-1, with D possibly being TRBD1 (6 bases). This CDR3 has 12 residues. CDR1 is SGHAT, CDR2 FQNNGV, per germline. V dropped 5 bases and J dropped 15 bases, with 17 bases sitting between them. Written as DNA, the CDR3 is TGTGCCAGCAGCGATTTAGGGGGACCCGGGTTCTTC. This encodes CASSDLGGPGFF.

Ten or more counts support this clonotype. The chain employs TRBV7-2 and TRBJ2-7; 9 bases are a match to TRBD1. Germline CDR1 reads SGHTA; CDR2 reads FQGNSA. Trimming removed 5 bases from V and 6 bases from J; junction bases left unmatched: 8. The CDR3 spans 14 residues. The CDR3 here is CASSPDRGDFEQYF. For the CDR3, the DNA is TGTGCCAGCAGCCCAGACAGGGGGGACTTCGAGCAGTACTTC.

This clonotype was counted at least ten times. CDR3 DNA sequence: TGTGCCAGCAGCCCCGGAGGGGGGCCTAGCACAGATACGCAGTATTTT. Its translation: CASSPGGGPSTDTQYF. This chain uses TRBV27 with TRBJ2-3; D could derive from TRBD1 or TRBD2 (6 bases each). CDR3 length: 16 residues. CDR1 is MNHEY, CDR2 SMNVEV, per germline (reference sequence). V was shortened by 6 bases and J by 0 bases, with 16 bases between the two germline ends.

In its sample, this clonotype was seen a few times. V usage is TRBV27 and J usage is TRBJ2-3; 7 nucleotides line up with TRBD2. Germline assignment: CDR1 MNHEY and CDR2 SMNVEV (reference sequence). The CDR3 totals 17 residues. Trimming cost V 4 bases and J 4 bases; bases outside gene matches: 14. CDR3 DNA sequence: TGTGCCAGCAGTTACCCCCCCGGGCGGGGGAAGTCAGATACGCAGTATTTT. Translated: CASSYPPGRGKSDTQYF.

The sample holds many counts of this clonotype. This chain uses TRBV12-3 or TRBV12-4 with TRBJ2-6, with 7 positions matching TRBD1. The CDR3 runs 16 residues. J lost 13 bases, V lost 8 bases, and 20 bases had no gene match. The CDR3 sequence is CASAPSTGNVRKVLTF. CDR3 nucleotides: TGTGCCAGCGCCCCCTCGACAGGGAACGTAAGGAAGGTCCTGACTTTC.

The CDR3: CASSLSQVTEAFF. DNA of the CDR3: TGTGCCAGCAGCTTAAGTCAGGTCACTGAAGCTTTCTTT. The chain uses TRBV7-2 and TRBJ1-1; D is ambiguous. The CDR3 runs 13 residues. V lost 2 bases and J 4 bases, leaving 8 bases between the germline ends. Germline CDR1 SGHTA, CDR2 FQGNSA.

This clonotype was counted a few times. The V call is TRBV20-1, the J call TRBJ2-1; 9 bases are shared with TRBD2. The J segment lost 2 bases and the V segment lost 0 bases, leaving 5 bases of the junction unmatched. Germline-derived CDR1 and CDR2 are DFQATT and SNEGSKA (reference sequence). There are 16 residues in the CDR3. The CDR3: CSAREGSGGPYNEQFF. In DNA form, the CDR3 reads TGCAGTGCTAGAGAAGGTAGCGGGGGACCCTACAATGAGCAGTTCTTC.

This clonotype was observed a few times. CDR3 nucleotides: TGCGCCAGCAGGACGGACAGGAATCAGCCCCAGCATTTT. It codes for CASRTDRNQPQHF. This chain joins TRBV5-1 and TRBJ1-5; 7 nucleotides agree with TRBD1. The V and J ends lost 5 bases and 4 bases, in that order; junction bases with no gene match: 3. This CDR3 has 13 amino acids. The germline V gene encodes CDR1 SGHRS and CDR2 YFSETQ.

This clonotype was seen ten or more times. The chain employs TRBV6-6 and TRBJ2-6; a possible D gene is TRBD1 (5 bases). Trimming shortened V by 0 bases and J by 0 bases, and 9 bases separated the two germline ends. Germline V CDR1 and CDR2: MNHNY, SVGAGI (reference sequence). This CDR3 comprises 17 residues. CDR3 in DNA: TGTGCCAGCAGTTACTCAACAGGCTTCTCTGGGGCCAACGTCCTGACTTTC. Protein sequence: CASSYSTGFSGANVLTF.

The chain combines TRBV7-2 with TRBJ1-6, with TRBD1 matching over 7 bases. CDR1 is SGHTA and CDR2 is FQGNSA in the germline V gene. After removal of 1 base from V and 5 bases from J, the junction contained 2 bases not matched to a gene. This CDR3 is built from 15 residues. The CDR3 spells CASSLVTGDNSPLHF. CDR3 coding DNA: TGTGCCAGCAGCTTAGTCACAGGGGATAATTCACCCCTCCACTTT.

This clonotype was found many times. CDR3 coding DNA: TGTGCCACCCACGGGACAGGGGTAGGTGGCTACACCTTC. This gives the protein CATHGTGVGGYTF. The V and J genes are TRBV7-9 and TRBJ1-2; 10 nucleotides line up with TRBD1. This CDR3 has 13 residues. Germline values: CDR1 SEHNR, CDR2 FQNEAQ (reference sequence). V lost 10 bases, J lost 7 bases, and 9 bases stayed unmatched.

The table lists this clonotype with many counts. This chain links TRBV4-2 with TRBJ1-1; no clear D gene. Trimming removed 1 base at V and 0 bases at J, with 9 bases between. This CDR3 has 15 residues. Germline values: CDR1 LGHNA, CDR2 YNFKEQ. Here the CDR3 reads CASSQVTGMNTEAFF. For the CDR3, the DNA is TGTGCCAGCAGCCAAGTTACGGGGATGAACACTGAAGCTTTCTTT.

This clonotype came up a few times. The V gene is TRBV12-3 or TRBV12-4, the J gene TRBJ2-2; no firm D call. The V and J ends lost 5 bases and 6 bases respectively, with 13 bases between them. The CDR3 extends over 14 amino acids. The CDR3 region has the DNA TGTGCCAGCAGTAGGAACACCGAATCCGGGGAGCTGTTTTTT. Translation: CASSRNTESGELFF.